A selection of T cell receptor beta chains follows, all from one sample in a study of cytomegalovirus exposure and HLA in healthy donors. TCRdb's copy holds only in-frame clones and misses some; the assay was immunoSEQ multiplex PCR. In all, the sample yields around 100,000 clones. What was sequenced was PBMCs. All receptors derive from a man aged 50 to 59 in good health and CMV-seronegative. CDR3s leave out the opening cysteine and the closing phenylalanine or tryptophan. Fields, in order: J gene, D gene, V gene, CDR3 protein. The D gene is left open where the match is weak.

TRBJ1-1	NA	TRBV30	AWTQGARRAF
TRBJ1-4	NA	TRBV18	ASSATTNEKLF
TRBJ1-1	TRBD1	TRBV6-6	ASSYGTGTEAF
TRBJ2-5	NA	TRBV6-5	ASSTYRDKLETQY
TRBJ2-7	NA	TRBV13	ASSLGDRSYEQY
TRBJ2-5	TRBD2	TRBV5-4	ASSSPTSGIGETQY
TRBJ1-2	NA	TRBV6-6	ASSYDPVSNYGYT
TRBJ1-1	NA	TRBV7-9	ASSASTGGLAF
TRBJ1-2	NA	TRBV5-1	ASSLAPGEILNYGYT
TRBJ2-1	TRBD2	TRBV5-1	ASSPLGTLADPSNEQF
TRBJ2-7	NA	TRBV4-1	ASSQAGGKLYEQY
TRBJ2-3	NA	TRBV11-2	ASSYRGTGTDTQY
TRBJ2-3	TRBD1	TRBV5-1	ASSPGQSTDTQY
TRBJ1-1	NA	TRBV5-1	ASSLGTGSTEAF
TRBJ1-4	NA	TRBV18	ASSPGEGNTEKLF
TRBJ1-2	NA	TRBV5-1	ASSLVGNYGYT
TRBJ2-1	NA	TRBV6-5	ASSYSQGTSNEQF
TRBJ2-7	TRBD2	TRBV2	ASRQAGGRWYEQY
TRBJ1-2	TRBD1	TRBV29-1	SVEERGGDYGYT
TRBJ1-1	NA	TRBV5-6	ASSLGPGKMNTEAF
TRBJ2-7	NA	TRBV2	ASRFTLTYEQY
TRBJ1-1	TRBD1	TRBV23-1	ASSQSEDRARGNTEAF
TRBJ2-1	NA	TRBV27	ASSPRQVSSYNEQF
TRBJ2-7	TRBD1	TRBV5-4	ASRSPGTGPYEQY
TRBJ2-2	NA	TRBV6-6	ASSTLGNTGELF
TRBJ2-3	NA	TRBV7-2	ASSILVSLGRFTDTQY
TRBJ1-4	NA	TRBV6-6	ASMETNEKLF
TRBJ2-5	TRBD1	TRBV2	ATGDRKRETQY
TRBJ1-2	TRBD1	TRBV4-3	ASSHHTGADYGYT
TRBJ2-5	NA	TRBV6-5	ASSFRTTGGTQY
TRBJ1-4	NA	TRBV19	ACSMGGALREKLF
TRBJ2-7	TRBD1	TRBV19	ASSIGADRGAYEQY
TRBJ1-2	NA	TRBV5-1	ASSTSAGNYGYT
TRBJ1-3	TRBD1	TRBV11-2	ASSAWDRNSGNTIY
TRBJ1-1	NA	TRBV5-1	ASSLARGNTEAF